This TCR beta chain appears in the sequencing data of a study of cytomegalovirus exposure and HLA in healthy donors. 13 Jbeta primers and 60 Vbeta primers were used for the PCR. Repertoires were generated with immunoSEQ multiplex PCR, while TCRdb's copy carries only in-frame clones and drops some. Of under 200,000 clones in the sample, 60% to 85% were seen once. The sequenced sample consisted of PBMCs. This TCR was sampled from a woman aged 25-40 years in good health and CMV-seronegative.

DNA of the CDR3: TGTGCCAGCAAGGGGATGGGGTATCAGCCCCAGCATTTT. Its translation is CASKGMGYQPQHF. The rearrangement uses TRBV6-1 and TRBJ1-5, with a possible D match to TRBD1 (5 bases). This CDR3 spans 13 amino acids. Germline V gene sequence: CDR1 MNHNS, CDR2 SASEGT. Trimming shortened V by 7 bases and J by 5 bases, and 12 bases separated the two germline ends.